A single sample is the source of the 18 T cell receptor beta chains below, sequenced in a study of shared clonotypes between healthy human individuals. The table came from immunoSEQ multiplex PCR; TCRdb's copy has only in-frame clones and leaves some out. The data hold roughly 2,500,000 clones, with under 95% observed a single time. The sample consisted of naive CD4+ T cells from PBMCs. Stated subset: CD45RA+ positively selected. The receptor set was obtained from a man aged 18 to 30 in good health. Some clones in this sample may be carry-over from other donors' samples.

CDR3 loop: CASRARLAGVTGELFF. As DNA, the CDR3 is TGTGCCAGTAGGGCAAGACTAGCGGGAGTCACCGGGGAGCTGTTTTTT. This rearrangement joins TRBV19 to TRBJ2-2, with 12 nucleotides matching TRBD2. V lost 6 bases, J lost 4 bases, and 6 bases stayed unmatched. The CDR3 is made up of 16 amino acids. Germline CDR1 LNHDA, CDR2 SQIVND (reference sequence). Complete variable domain (other parts from reference TRBV19 and TRBJ2-2): DGGITQSPKYLFRKEGQNVTLSCEQNLNHDAMYWYRQDPGQGLRLIYYSQIVNDFQKGDIAEGYSVSREKKESFPLTVTSAQKNPTAFYLCASRARLAGVTGELFFGEGSRLTVL.

The chain has TRBV7-2 and TRBJ1-1; D ambiguous. The germline V gene has CDR1 SGHTA and CDR2 FQGNSA. The CDR3 covers 12 residues. Trimming removed 5 bases at V and 1 base at J, with 5 bases between. The CDR3 nucleotides are TGTGCCAGCAGCCCGAAGAACACTGAAGCTTTCTTT. This codes for CASSPKNTEAFF.

V gene TRBV2 combines with J gene TRBJ1-2; 9 positions match TRBD1. Looked up from germline, CDR1 is SNHLY and CDR2 is FYNNEI. The length of the CDR3 is 17 residues. Trimming at V came to 8 bases and at J to 4 bases, leaving 17 bases not matched to a gene. As DNA, the CDR3 is TGTGCCAGCCGTATAAAACAGACAGGGGGAGGAATCTATGGCTACACCTTC. Translation: CASRIKQTGGGIYGYTF.

This clone was seen a single time. The V and J genes are TRBV5-1 and TRBJ1-2; 8 positions match TRBD1. The CDR3 loop spans 15 amino acids. Trimming cost V 3 bases and J 7 bases; bases outside gene matches: 11. Per germline, CDR1 SGHRS and CDR2 YFSETQ. CDR3 sequence (DNA): TGCGCCAGCAGCTCGTTTCGGTCACAGGGGGTTGGCTACACCTTC. It codes for CASSSFRSQGVGYTF.

V and J are TRBV19 and TRBJ1-1, with a tentative D call TRBD1 (5 bases). Trimming stripped 4 bases from V and 2 bases from J, with 17 bases between. Germline values: CDR1 LNHDA, CDR2 SQIVND (reference sequence). The CDR3 length is 16 residues. CDR3 sequence reads: CASSTLLRRGNTEAFF. The CDR3 nucleotides read TGTGCCAGTAGTACCCTACTGAGGAGGGGAAACACTGAAGCTTTCTTT.

The V gene is TRBV11-2, the J gene TRBJ1-3; D gene ambiguous. Trimming took off 5 bases at V and 1 base at J, with 6 bases between the two ends. CDR3 length: 13 residues. Germline CDR1 is SGHAT and CDR2 is FQNNGV. The CDR3 here is CASSPRSGNTIYF. The CDR3 bases are TGTGCCAGCAGCCCAAGGTCTGGAAACACCATATATTTT.

This chain uses TRBV28 with TRBJ1-1, with 7 nucleotides matching TRBD1. The germline gives CDR1 MDHEN, CDR2 SYDVKM. The CDR3 sequence is 13 residues long. V lost 7 bases and J lost 3; bases outside the gene matches: 5. Here the CDR3 DNA reads TGTGCCAGCAAGGGGGCGAGTGACACTGAAGCTTTCTTT. Encoded protein: CASKGASDTEAFF.

The V and J genes are TRBV10-3 and TRBJ2-7; 10 nucleotides align to TRBD1. Germline V gene lookup returns CDR1 ENHRY and CDR2 SYGVKD. The CDR3 has 14 amino acids. V gave up 7 bases and J gave up 4 bases; unmatched junction bases: 7. The CDR3 is CAITGGQGEYEQYF. CDR3 DNA: TGTGCCATCACAGGCGGACAGGGGGAGTACGAGCAGTACTTC.

The V gene is TRBV6-6, the J gene TRBJ1-2; tentative D call: TRBD1 (6 bases). The germline V gene has CDR1 MNHNY and CDR2 SVGAGI (reference sequence). The CDR3 is 13 amino acids. Trimming shortened V by 6 bases and J by 5 bases, and 13 bases separated the two germline ends. For the CDR3, the DNA is TGTGCCAGCAGCCGAGGGACACCATATGGCTACACCTTC. It translates to CASSRGTPYGYTF.

This clone showed up just a few times. The CDR3 loop reads CASSHPLARGTGTEAFF. The CDR3 DNA is TGCGCCAGCAGCCATCCCCTCGCCAGGGGAACGGGCACTGAAGCTTTCTTT. The genes are TRBV4-1 and TRBJ1-1; TRBD1 is a possible D gene (6 bases). The germline CDR1 and CDR2 sequences are MGHRA and YSYEKL. The CDR3 runs to 17 residues. V was shortened by 3 bases and J by 4 bases, with 21 bases between the two germline ends.

CDR3: CASSFSGGFTDTQYF. The CDR3 nucleotides read TGTGCCAGCAGCTTTAGCGGGGGCTTCACAGATACGCAGTATTTT. The chain recombines TRBV7-3 with TRBJ2-3, with 9 bases matching TRBD2. The length of the CDR3 is 15 residues. V lost 3 bases and J lost 2; bases outside the gene matches: 3. Germline values: CDR1 SGHTA, CDR2 FQGTGA.

V gene TRBV10-1 combines with J gene TRBJ1-1; tentatively, D is TRBD1 (5 bases). The V gene's germline CDR1 is WNHNN and CDR2 SYGVQD (reference sequence). This CDR3 has 15 amino acids. V was pared by 5 bases and J by 2 bases, with 15 bases between. The CDR3 reads CASSPQGRDNTEAFF. Written as DNA, the CDR3 is TGCGCCAGCAGTCCCCAGGGTAGGGATAACACTGAAGCTTTCTTT.

The chain employs TRBV29-1 and TRBJ2-5, with 7 bases lining up with TRBD1. The V segment lost 6 bases and the J segment 1 base; nucleotides outside the gene matches: 5. This CDR3 has 13 amino acids. CDR1 is SQVTM and CDR2 is ANQGSEA in the germline V gene. The CDR3 reads CSVSTGPQETQYF. For the CDR3, the DNA is TGCAGCGTCTCGACAGGGCCCCAAGAGACCCAGTACTTC.

This clone was recorded only once. CDR3 in DNA: TGTGCCAGCACCGGGACTAGCGGAGGCGGTCAAGAGACCCAGTACTTC. It translates to CASTGTSGGGQETQYF. This rearrangement joins TRBV2 to TRBJ2-5; the match to TRBD2 covers 11 bases. The germline CDR1 and CDR2 sequences are SNHLY and FYNNEI. The CDR3 has 16 amino acids. V lost 7 bases to trimming and J lost 2 bases; unmatched junction nucleotides: 9.

This rearrangement joins TRBV29-1 to TRBJ2-1; 7 positions match TRBD2. The CDR3 sequence is 17 residues long. Germline-derived CDR1 and CDR2 are SQVTM and ANQGSEA. The trim removed 5 bases at V and 2 bases at J, leaving 15 bases unmatched. CDR3 coding DNA: TGCAGCGTTAAACGCTCTAGCGGTCCGAAGCCCTACAATGAGCAGTTCTTC. Its protein is CSVKRSSGPKPYNEQFF.

The CDR3 sequence: CASSSGRATGELFF. The CDR3 region has the DNA TGTGCCAGCAGTTCCGGGAGGGCCACCGGGGAGCTGTTTTTT. The chain employs TRBV6-6 and TRBJ2-2, with TRBD2 matching over 8 bases. With V trimmed by 4 bases and J by 4 bases, 2 bases remained unmatched. This CDR3 comprises 14 residues. CDR1 is MNHNY, CDR2 SVGAGI, per germline (reference sequence).

The chain carries TRBV6-5 and TRBJ1-3; no clear D gene. Germline CDR1 is MNHEY and CDR2 is SVGAGI. The V end was cut by 5 bases, the J end by 7 bases, with 18 bases between. The CDR3 consists of 15 residues. CDR3 bases: TGTGCCAGCAGTACAGCCGATCTATCGGGGAACACCATATATTTT. It is translated as CASSTADLSGNTIYF.

V gene TRBV4-1 combines with J gene TRBJ2-6; no reliable D call. V lost 1 base, J lost 2 bases, and 15 bases lay in between. Per germline, CDR1 MGHRA and CDR2 YSYEKL. This CDR3 has 18 amino acids. The CDR3 sequence is CASSQGFSRFAGANVLTF. The CDR3 DNA reads TGCGCCAGCAGCCAAGGGTTTAGTCGGTTCGCTGGGGCCAACGTCCTGACTTTC.